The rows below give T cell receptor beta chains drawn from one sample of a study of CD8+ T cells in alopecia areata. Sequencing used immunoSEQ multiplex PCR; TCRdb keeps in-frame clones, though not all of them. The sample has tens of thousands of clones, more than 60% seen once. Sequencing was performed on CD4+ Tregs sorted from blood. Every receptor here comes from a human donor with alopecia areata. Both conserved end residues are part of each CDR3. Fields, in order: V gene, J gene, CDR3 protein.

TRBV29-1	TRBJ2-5	CSVGREETQYF
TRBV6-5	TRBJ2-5	CASSYTAEETQYF
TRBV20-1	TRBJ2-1	CSARSVYEQFF
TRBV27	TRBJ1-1	CASSLRGMNTEAFF
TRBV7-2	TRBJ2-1	CASSPIAGAIEQFF
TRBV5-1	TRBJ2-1	CASSSNINEQFF
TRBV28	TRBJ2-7	CASSLEDPGEQYF
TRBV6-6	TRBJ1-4	CASSSPRANEKLFF
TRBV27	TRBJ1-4	CASKRADRANEKLFF
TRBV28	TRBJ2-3	CASSLFGGSQYF
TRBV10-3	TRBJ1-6	CAIRALLNSPLHF
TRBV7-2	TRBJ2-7	CASSSSLYEQYF
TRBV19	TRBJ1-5	CASSIVSLNQPQHF
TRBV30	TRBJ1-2	CAWKWGRGLYTQYGYTF
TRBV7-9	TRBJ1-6	CASTFRQGDNSPLHF
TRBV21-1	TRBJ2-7	CARVQFPSEQYF
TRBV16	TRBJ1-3	CASSHRDPGNTIYF
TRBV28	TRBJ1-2	CASSFRGGYTF
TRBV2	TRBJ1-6	CASYAQGASPLHF
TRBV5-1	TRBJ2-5	CASSLAPGAHQETQYF
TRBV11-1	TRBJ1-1	CASSERSRGEAFF
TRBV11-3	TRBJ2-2	CASSLDLGSTNTGELFF